The next 26 T cell receptor beta chains were all read from a single sample in a study of cytomegalovirus exposure and HLA in healthy donors. It was with 60 Vbeta and 13 Jbeta primers that the PCR ran. Clones were read by immunoSEQ multiplex PCR, and TCRdb kept only the in-frame ones, dropping some. Of about 120,000 clones in the sample, around 78% were seen once. Sequenced material: PBMCs. Receptors were obtained from a woman in her 30s in good health and CMV-seropositive.

The chain is built from TRBV11-2 and TRBJ2-3, with 8 positions matching TRBD2. The CDR3 is 17 residues long. The germline V gene encodes CDR1 SGHAT and CDR2 FQNNGV. With V trimmed by 1 base and J by 7 bases, 13 bases remained unmatched. The CDR3 coding sequence is TGTGCCAGCAGCTTAGTAGGGGGGGCGGGGGGCCTCCATACGCAGTATTTT. This gives the protein CASSLVGGAGGLHTQYF.

CDR3 loop: CASSPQVWYTGELFF. The DNA of the CDR3 is TGTGCCAGCAGTCCTCAGGTGTGGTACACCGGGGAGCTGTTTTTT. This sequence joins TRBV6-5 and TRBJ2-2; D remains unclear. CDR1 is MNHEY and CDR2 is SVGAGI in the germline V gene. V lost 5 bases to trimming and J lost 3 bases, with 13 bases between them. This CDR3 has 15 amino acids.

The V gene is TRBV7-3, the J gene TRBJ2-1; perhaps TRBD2 as D (6 bases). Germline CDR1 is SGHTA and CDR2 is FQGTGA. V was cut by 5 bases and J by 0 bases, with 14 bases left in between. The CDR3 runs to 16 residues. CDR3 in DNA: TGTGCCAGCAGCCTCCGTATGGGGGGCTCCTACAATGAGCAGTTCTTC. It is translated as CASSLRMGGSYNEQFF.

The V gene is TRBV30, the J gene TRBJ2-5; 7 bases are shared with TRBD2. Looked up from germline, CDR1 is GTSNPN and CDR2 is SVGIG (reference sequence). The trim removed 6 bases at V and 4 bases at J, leaving 8 bases unmatched. There are 13 residues in the CDR3. The chain's CDR3 is CACSPGGSETQYF. CDR3 DNA sequence: TGTGCCTGCTCCCCCGGGGGGTCAGAGACCCAGTACTTC.

V is TRBV5-1 and J is TRBJ2-7, with D perhaps matching TRBD2 (6 bases). Germline V gene lookup returns CDR1 SGHRS and CDR2 YFSETQ. The CDR3 covers 15 residues. V gave up 4 bases and J gave up 6 bases, with 20 bases separating them. The CDR3 DNA reads TGCGCCAGCAGCACAAACGGACGGTACGGGGGCGAGCAGTACTTC. Its protein is CASSTNGRYGGEQYF.

This clone came up a few times. The V gene is TRBV28, the J gene TRBJ2-7; TRBD1 agrees at 7 bases. Per germline, CDR1 MDHEN and CDR2 SYDVKM. The CDR3 covers 12 residues. V lost 3 bases, J lost 12 bases, and 8 bases stayed unmatched. The chain's CDR3 is CASSFGTARRYF. The CDR3 nucleotides read TGTGCCAGCAGTTTTGGGACAGCCCGGCGGTACTTC.

This clone was seen only a few times. The chain recombines TRBV5-1 with TRBJ2-5, with TRBD2 matching over 8 bases. CDR3 size: 15 residues. The germline gives CDR1 SGHRS, CDR2 YFSETQ. The ends lost 4 bases at V and 0 bases at J; junction bases unmatched: 5. In DNA, the CDR3 is TGCGCCAGCAGCCCGGGGGGGGGCCACCAAGAGACCCAGTACTTC. Translated: CASSPGGGHQETQYF.

This rearrangement joins TRBV28 to TRBJ2-5, with 10 bases fitting TRBD2. CDR1 and CDR2 from the germline V gene are MDHEN and SYDVKM. V gave up 2 bases and J gave up 4 bases; unmatched junction bases: 1. This CDR3 is 14 amino acids long. The CDR3 nucleotides read TGTGCCAGCAGTTTACTAGCGGGGGCAGAGACCCAGTACTTC. As protein: CASSLLAGAETQYF.

This chain connects TRBV14 to TRBJ1-2, with 9 bases lining up with TRBD1. The CDR3 is 13 residues long. V lost 6 bases to trimming and J lost 8 bases; unmatched junction nucleotides: 7. Looked up from germline, CDR1 is SGHDN and CDR2 is FVKESK. This CDR3 reads CASSLDRGYGYTF. As DNA, the CDR3 is TGTGCCAGCAGTCTAGACAGGGGGTACGGCTACACCTTC.

V and J are TRBV4-1 and TRBJ1-6; D is possibly TRBD1 (5 bases). The CDR3 runs 17 residues. CDR1 MGHRA and CDR2 YSYEKL come from the germline V gene. The germline V and J ends were trimmed by 0 bases and 9 bases, with 18 bases remaining between them. CDR3 in amino acids: CASSQDPYIGHVSPLHF. The CDR3 DNA reads TGCGCCAGCAGCCAAGATCCTTATATTGGACATGTTTCACCCCTCCACTTT.

V usage is TRBV4-3 and J usage is TRBJ1-1; TRBD1 matches at 9 bases. V lost 4 bases to trimming and J lost 4 bases; unmatched junction nucleotides: 4. Germline V gene sequence: CDR1 LGHNA, CDR2 YSLEER. This CDR3 is built from 14 residues. The CDR3 spells CASSPGQGRTEAFF. In DNA, the CDR3 is TGCGCCAGCAGCCCGGGACAGGGTCGCACTGAAGCTTTCTTT.

The rearrangement uses TRBV28 and TRBJ1-6, with no clear D. Trimming cost V 6 bases and J 7 bases, with 16 bases left between them. The CDR3 has 15 residues. Germline CDR1 reads MDHEN; CDR2 reads SYDVKM. CDR3 sequence reads: CASSPSDGGNSPLHF. In DNA, the CDR3 is TGTGCCAGCAGCCCCTCAGACGGCGGCAATTCACCCCTCCACTTT.

This clone has more than one count but fewer than ten. The rearrangement links TRBV29-1 to TRBJ2-1; D perhaps matches TRBD2 (5 bases). CDR3 length equals 15 residues. The germline V and J ends were trimmed by 3 bases and 6 bases, with 18 bases remaining between them. CDR1 is SQVTM and CDR2 is ANQGSEA in the germline V gene. As DNA, the CDR3 is TGCAGCGTTGACCTACCCGGACTTCCCGTCAATGAGCAGTTCTTC. It is translated as CSVDLPGLPVNEQFF.

V gene TRBV6-5 combines with J gene TRBJ1-2; TRBD1 is a possible D gene (6 bases). Germline V gene data show CDR1 as MNHEY and CDR2 as SVGAGI. Trimming stripped 7 bases from V and 2 bases from J, with 14 bases between. CDR3 size: 14 residues. This CDR3 is CASTPGTRNYGYTF. The DNA for the CDR3 is TGTGCCAGCACCCCAGGGACAAGGAACTATGGCTACACCTTC.

V and J are TRBV11-2 and TRBJ2-2, with D tentatively TRBD1 (6 bases). Between the trimmed V and J ends, which lost 5 bases and 7 bases, there was a span of 14 bases. From germline, CDR1 is SGHAT and CDR2 FQNNGV. This CDR3 has 14 residues. This chain's CDR3 is CASSSPRGFGELFF. The CDR3 nucleotides read TGTGCCAGCAGCAGCCCCAGGGGTTTCGGGGAGCTGTTTTTT.

The chain recombines TRBV7-2 with TRBJ1-6, with TRBD1 matching 7 bases. Germline CDR1 is SGHTA and CDR2 is FQGNSA. The CDR3 has 15 amino acids. The ends lost 5 bases at V and 8 bases at J; junction bases unmatched: 9. The CDR3 loop reads CASSIGGRVDSPLHF. The CDR3 DNA is TGTGCCAGCAGCATAGGGGGCAGGGTAGATTCACCCCTCCACTTT.

V gene TRBV28 combines with J gene TRBJ2-1; 11 nucleotides match TRBD2. Germline V lookup: CDR1 MDHEN, CDR2 SYDVKM. This CDR3 is 16 amino acids long. J lost 4 bases, V lost 5 bases, and 7 bases had no gene match. The CDR3 region is CASSLELAGGYNEQFF. Here the CDR3 DNA reads TGTGCCAGCAGTCTGGAATTAGCGGGGGGGTACAATGAGCAGTTCTTC.

This clone was seen a handful of times. This sequence joins TRBV30 and TRBJ2-1, with 12 bases identical to TRBD1. The germline gives CDR1 GTSNPN, CDR2 SVGIG (reference sequence). This CDR3 contains 13 residues. Trimming at V came to 8 bases and at J to 4 bases, leaving 3 bases not matched to a gene. The CDR3 region has the DNA TGTGCCCGGGACAGGGGGCAGTACAATGAGCAGTTCTTC. Encoded protein: CARDRGQYNEQFF.

This clone was counted between two and nine times. The V gene is TRBV6-5, the J gene TRBJ1-2, with a possible D match to TRBD1 (6 bases). The CDR3 covers 14 residues. Germline assignment: CDR1 MNHEY and CDR2 SVGAGI. Deletions cut 6 bases from V and 4 bases from J, with 15 bases between. CDR3 protein: CASRLNRVSYGYTF. In DNA, the CDR3 is TGTGCCAGCAGACTGAACAGGGTCAGCTATGGCTACACCTTC.

The chain recombines TRBV6-1 with TRBJ1-4, with D possibly being TRBD1 (5 bases). The CDR3 extends over 15 amino acids. Trimming shortened V by 4 bases and J by 8 bases, and 17 bases separated the two germline ends. Germline lookup yields CDR1 MNHNS and CDR2 SASEGT. CDR3 region: CASSALPGGDEKLFF. The CDR3 coding sequence is TGTGCCAGCAGTGCACTACCGGGGGGTGACGAAAAACTGTTTTTT.

The rearrangement links TRBV9 to TRBJ2-1, with D unclear. With 2 bases removed from V and 4 bases from J, the gap between germline ends came to 19 bases. The CDR3 loop spans 17 amino acids. From germline, CDR1 is SGDLS and CDR2 YYNGEE. CDR3 nucleotides: TGTGCCAGCAGCGTCCTTCCCGCCGGGTCCTTATACAATGAGCAGTTCTTC. Its translation is CASSVLPAGSLYNEQFF.

This clone was detected only a few times. The chain joins TRBV20-1 to TRBJ1-1; D call uncertain. V lost 8 bases, J lost 0 bases, and 7 bases lay in between. CDR1 DFQATT and CDR2 SNEGSKA come from the germline V gene (reference sequence). This CDR3 has 11 residues. The CDR3 is CSTRLNTEAFF. The CDR3 bases are TGCAGTACCAGGCTGAACACTGAAGCTTTCTTT.

This chain uses TRBV4-3 with TRBJ1-1; 7 bases agree with TRBD1. The CDR3 totals 15 residues. Per germline, CDR1 LGHNA and CDR2 YSLEER. Germline trimming cut 2 bases from V and 4 bases from J; bases unmatched to any gene: 7. The CDR3 DNA is TGCGCCAGCAGCCAATCGACAGGGCGAGGCACTGAAGCTTTCTTT. Amino acid sequence: CASSQSTGRGTEAFF.

Note on this clone: Other DNA sequences within the sample encode an identical CDR3. The V and J genes are TRBV5-1 and TRBJ2-5; TRBD2 agrees at 12 bases. Germline V gene lookup returns CDR1 SGHRS and CDR2 YFSETQ. The CDR3 runs to 16 residues. The ends lost 1 base at V and 0 bases at J; junction bases unmatched: 1. CDR3: CASSLTSGGYQETQYF. CDR3 nucleotide sequence: TGCGCCAGCAGCTTGACTAGCGGGGGGTACCAAGAGACCCAGTACTTC.

The rearrangement joins TRBV7-3 to TRBJ2-2; D not certain. The CDR3 extends over 14 amino acids. Per the germline V gene, CDR1 is SGHTA and CDR2 is FQGTGA. Trimming left V 0 bases short and J 0 bases short, with 2 bases between. The CDR3 reads CASSLTANTGELFF. The CDR3, as DNA: TGTGCCAGCAGCTTAACCGCGAACACCGGGGAGCTGTTTTTT.

The rearrangement uses TRBV29-1 and TRBJ2-7; the match to TRBD2 covers 9 bases. CDR3 size: 17 residues. Looked up from germline, CDR1 is SQVTM and CDR2 is ANQGSEA. V lost 5 bases, J lost 6 bases, and 20 bases stayed unmatched. The CDR3 sequence: CSVQGSGAGGRVGEQYF. In DNA form, the CDR3 reads TGCAGCGTTCAAGGATCGGGAGCGGGGGGTAGAGTCGGCGAGCAGTACTTC.